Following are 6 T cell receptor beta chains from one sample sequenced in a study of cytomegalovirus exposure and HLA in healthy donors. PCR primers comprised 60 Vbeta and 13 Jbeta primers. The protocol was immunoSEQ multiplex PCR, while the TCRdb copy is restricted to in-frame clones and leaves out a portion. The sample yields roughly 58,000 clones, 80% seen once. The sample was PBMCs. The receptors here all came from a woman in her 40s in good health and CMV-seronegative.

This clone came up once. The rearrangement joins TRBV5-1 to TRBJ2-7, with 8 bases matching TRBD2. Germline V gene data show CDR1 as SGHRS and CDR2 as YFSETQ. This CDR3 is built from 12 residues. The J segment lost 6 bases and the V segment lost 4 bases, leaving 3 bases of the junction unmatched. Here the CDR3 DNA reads TGCGCCAGCAGCCCAGCGGGAGTCGAGCAGTACTTC. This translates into CASSPAGVEQYF.

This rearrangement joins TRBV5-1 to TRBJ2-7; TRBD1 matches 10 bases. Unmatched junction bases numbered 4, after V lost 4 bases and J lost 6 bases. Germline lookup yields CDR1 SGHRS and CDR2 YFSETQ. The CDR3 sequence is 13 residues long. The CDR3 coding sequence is TGCGCCAGCAGCGCTGGACAGGGGGGCGAGCAGTACTTC. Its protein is CASSAGQGGEQYF.

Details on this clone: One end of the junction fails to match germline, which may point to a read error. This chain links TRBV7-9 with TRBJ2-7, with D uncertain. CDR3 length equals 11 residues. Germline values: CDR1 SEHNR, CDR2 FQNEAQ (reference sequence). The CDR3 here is CSSSFTYEQYF. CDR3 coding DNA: TGTTCCAGCAGCTTTACTTACGAGCAGTACTTC.

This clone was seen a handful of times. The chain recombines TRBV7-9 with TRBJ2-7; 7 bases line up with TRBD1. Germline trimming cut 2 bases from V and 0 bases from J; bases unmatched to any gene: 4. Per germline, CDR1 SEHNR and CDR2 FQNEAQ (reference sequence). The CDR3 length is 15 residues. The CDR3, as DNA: TGTGCCAGCAGCTTACAGGGGGACAGCTCCTACGAGCAGTACTTC. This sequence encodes CASSLQGDSSYEQYF.

In nucleotides, the CDR3 is TGTGCCAGCCAGAGAGGTCCAGATACGCAGTATTTT. It codes for CASQRGPDTQYF. J is TRBJ2-3 and V is TRBV7-2; D is uncertain. Trimming removed 8 bases at V and 4 bases at J, with 10 bases between. The length of the CDR3 is 12 residues. Germline values: CDR1 SGHTA, CDR2 FQGNSA.

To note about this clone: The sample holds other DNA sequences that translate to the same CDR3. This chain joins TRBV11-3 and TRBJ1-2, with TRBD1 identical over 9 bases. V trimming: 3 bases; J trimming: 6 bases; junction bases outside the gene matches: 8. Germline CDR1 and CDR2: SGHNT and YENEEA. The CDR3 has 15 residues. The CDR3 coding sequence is TGTGCCAGCAGCTTTAGCTGGACAGGGGAGGATGGCTACACCTTC. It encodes CASSFSWTGEDGYTF. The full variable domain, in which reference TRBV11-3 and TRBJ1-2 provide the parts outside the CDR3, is EAGVVQSPRYKIIEKKQPVAFWCNPISGHNTLYWYLQNLGQGPELLIRYENEEAVDDSQLPKDRFSAERLKGVDSTLKIQPAELGDSAVYLCASSFSWTGEDGYTFGSGTRLTVV.